The 24 T cell receptor beta chains listed next were all sequenced from one sample in a study of regulatory T cells in long-lasting Graves disease. The sample's time point: newly diagnosed GD, antithyroid drugs for less than 3 months. PBMC RNA was the source of the TCR library. Building the TCR beta libraries relied on iRepertoire HTBI primers, and CDR3 regions underwent Arm-PCR. TCRdb processed the multiplex PCR reads anew with MiXCR; each CDR3 protein has one entry. Of some 490,000 distinct CDR3 sequences listed, about 12% were seen once; the top ten hold almost 9%. The sample was also linked to a second study, of T cells in Graves' hyperthyroidism and ophthalmopathy.

Source: peripheral blood mononuclear cells (PBMCs), taken at new diagnosis, from a patient treated with antithyroid drugs. These receptors came from a woman in her 30s with Graves disease.

The table lists this clonotype with many counts. The V gene is TRBV28, the J gene TRBJ1-2; perhaps TRBD1 as D (5 bases). V was shortened by 5 bases and J by 4 bases, with 14 bases between the two germline ends. Germline lookup yields CDR1 MDHEN and CDR2 SYDVKM. The CDR3 length is 14 residues. CDR3 coding DNA: TGTGCCAGCAGTATACCGGGGCCCCGCTATGGCTACACCTTC. Translated, it gives CASSIPGPRYGYTF.

This clonotype was detected many times. The CDR3 is CASSSPSGGSSYEQYF. In nucleotides, the CDR3 is TGTGCCAGCAGTTCACCCTCGGGGGGGAGCTCCTACGAGCAGTACTTC. The rearrangement uses TRBV28 and TRBJ2-7; 8 nucleotides agree with TRBD2. The ends lost 4 bases at V and 0 bases at J; junction bases unmatched: 8. The germline V gene has CDR1 MDHEN and CDR2 SYDVKM. This CDR3 comprises 16 residues.

This clonotype has a count of ten or more. This chain joins TRBV12-3 or TRBV12-4 and TRBJ2-7; TRBD1 agrees at 10 bases. V lost 6 bases to trimming and J lost 7 bases; unmatched junction nucleotides: 6. This CDR3 is built from 13 residues. CDR3 nucleotide sequence: TGTGCCAGCAGCTGGGACAGGGGCGGTGAGCAGTACTTC. Its protein is CASSWDRGGEQYF.

This clonotype was found many times. The CDR3 nucleotides read TGTGCCAGCAGTTCTACCCCCCTCGGGGGGGACAACACTGAAGCTTTCTTT. It translates to CASSSTPLGGDNTEAFF. This rearrangement joins TRBV12-3 or TRBV12-4 to TRBJ1-1; D is possibly TRBD1 (5 bases). Trimming took off 4 bases at V and 2 bases at J, with 20 bases between the two ends. The length of the CDR3 is 17 residues.

A few counts support this clonotype. This chain uses TRBV19 with TRBJ2-4, with D unresolved. V was trimmed by 1 base and J by 0 bases, leaving 13 bases between them. Germline V gives CDR1 LNHDA, CDR2 SQIVND (reference sequence). This CDR3 contains 17 residues. This chain's CDR3 is CASSIASLRLAKNIQYF. The CDR3 DNA is TGTGCCAGTAGTATAGCTTCGCTGAGACTAGCCAAAAACATTCAGTACTTC.

In its sample, this clonotype was seen many times. The V gene is TRBV7-9, the J gene TRBJ2-7; D may match TRBD1 or TRBD2 (5 bases each). CDR1 and CDR2 from the germline V gene are SEHNR and FQNEAQ (reference sequence). The CDR3 length is 13 residues. The V and J ends lost 3 bases and 2 bases respectively, with 8 bases between them. The CDR3 reads CASSFLGAYEQYF. In DNA, the CDR3 is TGTGCCAGCAGCTTCTTGGGGGCCTACGAGCAGTACTTC.

A word on this clonotype: It is likely a read error: a sequence one base away is far more abundant. The chain combines TRBV12-3 or TRBV12-4 with TRBJ2-5, with D perhaps matching TRBD2 (5 bases). V lost 6 bases and J 1 base, leaving 12 bases between the germline ends. The length of the CDR3 is 14 residues. CDR3 sequence: CASSPGERQETQYF. CDR3 bases: TGTGCCAGCAGCCCCGGGGAGCGCCAAGAGACCCAGTACTTC.

This clonotype was found a few times. The V call is TRBV10-3, the J call TRBJ2-3; D ambiguous. In germline, CDR1 is ENHRY, CDR2 SYGVKD. V gave up 6 bases and J gave up 3 bases, with 7 bases separating them. This CDR3 is 12 amino acids long. CDR3 in DNA: TGTGCCATCAGCCAATATACAGATACGCAGTATTTT. This encodes CAISQYTDTQYF.

This clonotype was counted at least ten times. This chain links TRBV25-1 with TRBJ2-2; 8 positions agree with TRBD1. CDR3 length equals 21 residues. The ends lost 1 base at V and 3 bases at J; junction bases unmatched: 19. Germline CDR1 MGHDK, CDR2 SYGVNS. CDR3 sequence (DNA): TGTGCCAGCAGTGAATCCTGGGGGACAGGCTTGCTCCGAGACCACACCGGGGAGCTGTTTTTT. The encoded protein is CASSESWGTGLLRDHTGELFF. Full variable domain (outside the CDR3, taken from reference TRBV25-1 and TRBJ2-2): EADIYQTPRYLVIGTGKKITLECSQTMGHDKMYWYQQDPGMELHLIHYSYGVNSTEKGDLSSESTVSRIRTEHFPLTLESARPSHTSQYLCASSESWGTGLLRDHTGELFFGEGSRLTVL.

This clonotype was counted at least ten times. The rearrangement joins TRBV20-1 to TRBJ2-7; the match to TRBD1 covers 7 bases. Germline lookup yields CDR1 DFQATT and CDR2 SNEGSKA (reference sequence). This CDR3 is built from 15 residues. With 2 bases clipped from V and 0 bases from J, the junction kept 7 bases outside the gene matches. The CDR3 region is CSARPRQGLSYEQYF. The CDR3 nucleotides read TGCAGTGCTAGACCCAGACAGGGTCTCTCCTACGAGCAGTACTTC.

This clonotype occurred many times. The chain joins TRBV19 to TRBJ2-4, with TRBD1 matching over 8 bases. With V trimmed by 0 bases and J by 6 bases, 4 bases remained unmatched. Germline CDR1 reads LNHDA; CDR2 reads SQIVND (reference sequence). The CDR3 contains 15 residues. As DNA, the CDR3 is TGTGCCAGTAGTATAGAGAGGACAGGGAGAAACATTCAGTACTTC. This sequence encodes CASSIERTGRNIQYF.

On this clonotype: This sequence may be a read error, since a much larger clone differs from it by one base. The CDR3, as DNA: TGTGCCAGCGCAGGGCATCCGCCCCCCAATGAGCAGTGCTTC. Its protein product is CASAGHPPPNEQCF. The chain is built from TRBV7-3 and TRBJ2-1, with D possibly being TRBD1 (5 bases). The CDR3 contains 14 residues. Per germline, CDR1 SGHTA and CDR2 FQGTGA.

This clonotype was counted only a few times. CDR3 sequence reads: CASSGGLAGNNEQFF. The CDR3 DNA follows: TGTGCCAGCAGCGGGGGACTAGCGGGAAACAATGAGCAGTTCTTC. The chain links TRBV9 to TRBJ2-1; 13 bases map to TRBD2. In germline, CDR1 is SGDLS, CDR2 YYNGEE. The ends lost 3 bases at V and 5 bases at J; junction bases unmatched: 2. CDR3 size: 15 residues.

There are a few counts of this clonotype. The V gene is TRBV6-2 or TRBV6-3, the J gene TRBJ2-7, with D uncertain. Germline V gives CDR1 MNHEY, CDR2 SVGEGT. This CDR3 spans 14 amino acids. V was shortened by 5 bases and J by 2 bases, with 13 bases between the two germline ends. The CDR3 region is CASSLTHPAYEQYF. CDR3 nucleotide sequence: TGTGCCAGCAGTCTAACACATCCAGCCTACGAGCAGTACTTC.

This clonotype was seen many times. This chain links TRBV11-2 with TRBJ2-7; D is perhaps TRBD1 (6 bases). Trimming stripped 6 bases from V and 3 bases from J, with 18 bases between. The CDR3 extends over 15 amino acids. Germline V CDR1 and CDR2: SGHAT, FQNNGV. CDR3 bases: TGTGCCAGCAGTTACGGACAGTCCCCCCTCTACGAGCAGTACTTC. The encoded protein is CASSYGQSPLYEQYF.

This clonotype was seen many times. The chain recombines TRBV2 with TRBJ1-2, with TRBD1 as a possible D gene (6 bases). The CDR3 length is 15 residues. Germline values: CDR1 SNHLY, CDR2 FYNNEI. V shed 6 bases and J shed 3 bases, with 17 bases lying between them. Here the CDR3 reads CASSRDITGHYGYTF. The CDR3 bases are TGTGCCAGCAGCCGGGACATAACGGGCCACTATGGCTACACCTTC.

This clonotype has a count of ten or more. The V call is TRBV6-1, the J call TRBJ1-1; possible D gene TRBD1, 6 bases. The CDR3 spans 14 residues. V lost 8 bases to trimming and J lost 4 bases, with 17 bases between them. Looked up from germline, CDR1 is MNHNS and CDR2 is SASEGT. This CDR3 is CASGPGGLITEAFF. The CDR3 DNA sequence: TGTGCCAGCGGACCGGGGGGCCTGATCACTGAAGCTTTCTTT.

V is TRBV20-1 and J is TRBJ2-7; the D is unclear. The V gene's germline CDR1 is DFQATT and CDR2 SNEGSKA (reference sequence). Trimming shortened V by 3 bases and J by 12 bases, and 12 bases separated the two germline ends. This CDR3 has 10 residues. This chain's CDR3 is CSARGPSGYF. Written as DNA, the CDR3 is TGCAGTGCTAGGGGCCCCTCCGGGTACTTC.

This clonotype was recorded at least ten times. The chain couples TRBV30 to TRBJ2-2; the match to TRBD2 covers 8 bases. Germline trimming cut 1 base from V and 4 bases from J; bases unmatched to any gene: 2. Germline lookup yields CDR1 GTSNPN and CDR2 SVGIG (reference sequence). This CDR3 is 14 amino acids long. CDR3 sequence reads: CAWSGTSRTGELFF. The CDR3 nucleotides are TGTGCCTGGAGTGGGACTAGCCGCACCGGGGAGCTGTTTTTT.

A few counts support this clonotype. The chain combines TRBV7-9 with TRBJ2-7; 16 bases fit TRBD2. There are 16 residues in the CDR3. Trimming removed 5 bases from V and 3 bases from J; junction bases left unmatched: 4. CDR1 is SEHNR and CDR2 is FQNEAQ in the germline V gene (reference sequence). The CDR3 here is CASSHGTSGRVYEQYF. CDR3 sequence (DNA): TGTGCCAGCAGCCACGGGACTAGCGGGAGGGTCTACGAGCAGTACTTC.

Comments on this clonotype: A much larger clone lies a single base off, so this may be a read error. The rearrangement links TRBV12-3 or TRBV12-4 to TRBJ2-1; TRBD2 matches at 16 bases. The CDR3 totals 17 residues. The CDR3 DNA sequence: TGTGCCATCAGCCCCGGGACTAGCGGGAGGGCCCGCGATGATCAGTTCTTC. Translation: CAISPGTSGRARDDQFF.

This clonotype has a count of ten or more. The J gene is TRBJ2-1, the V gene TRBV24-1; TRBD2 matches at 12 bases. Germline V gene sequence: CDR1 KGHDR, CDR2 SFDVKD. The CDR3 has 17 residues. The ends lost 3 bases at V and 4 bases at J; junction bases unmatched: 6. The CDR3 sequence is CATSDALGLAGYNEQFF. The CDR3 bases are TGTGCCACCAGTGATGCCCTCGGACTAGCGGGGTACAATGAGCAGTTCTTC.

The sample holds many counts of this clonotype. The chain joins TRBV2 to TRBJ1-5; D remains unclear. There are 14 residues in the CDR3. CDR1 and CDR2 from the germline V gene are SNHLY and FYNNEI. V was trimmed by 1 base and J by 4 bases, leaving 8 bases between them. In nucleotides, the CDR3 is TGTGCCAGCAGTGAAGTGAGAGGAAATCAGCCCCAGCATTTT. This sequence encodes CASSEVRGNQPQHF. The full variable domain, with the rest looked up from reference TRBV2 and TRBJ1-5, is EPEVTQTPSHQVTQMGQEVILRCVPISNHLYFYWYRQILGQKVEFLVSFYNNEISEKSEIFDDQFSVERPDGSNFTLKIRSTKLEDSAMYFCASSEVRGNQPQHFGDGTRLSIL.

This clonotype appeared a single time. The chain links TRBV11-2 to TRBJ1-6; TRBD1 aligns across 7 bases. Germline lookup yields CDR1 SGHAT and CDR2 FQNNGV. V dropped 3 bases and J dropped 8; count of bases not matched to a gene: 10. The CDR3 runs 16 residues. The CDR3 is CASSLARPTGDSPLHF. DNA for the CDR3: TGTGCCAGCAGCTTGGCTAGGCCTACAGGGGATTCACCCCTCCACTTT. Complete variable domain (other parts from reference TRBV11-2 and TRBJ1-6): EAGVAQSPRYKIIEKRQSVAFWCNPISGHATLYWYQQILGQGPKLLIQFQNNGVVDDSQLPKDRFSAERLKGVDSTLKIQPAKLEDSAVYLCASSLARPTGDSPLHFGNGTRLTVT.